Listed below are T cell receptor beta chains from one sample, sequenced in a study of a mutant IDH1 vaccine in newly diagnosed glioma. Only in-frame clones appear in the TCRdb table, and some are missing; sequencing was by immunoSEQ multiplex PCR. The sample holds about 30,000 clones, over 65% seen once. No antigen is known for these receptors. Material: PBMCs, obtained from a glioma patient whose treatment included an IDH1 peptide vaccine. Receptor source: a woman aged 40 to 49 with glioma. CDR3s include the opening cysteine and the closing phenylalanine or tryptophan. D genes are given only for firm matches. The listing skips clone size in some rows; elsewhere it reads once, few, many or a size class.

TRBD1	-	TRBJ1-6	TRBV7-9	TGTGCCAGCAGCTTACGGGACAGTCCTAATTCACCCCTCCACTTT	CASSLRDSPNSPLHF
-	few	TRBJ1-2	TRBV5-1	TGCGCCAGCAGCTTGTCCGACTCCTCAGCCTATGGCTACACCTTC	CASSLSDSSAYGYTF
TRBD1	-	TRBJ1-5	TRBV27	TGTGCCAGCAGTTTGTCCGGGACAGGGACTCATCAGCCCCAGCATTTT	CASSLSGTGTHQPQHF
-	-	TRBJ2-7	TRBV29-1	TGCAGCGTTGTAAAGGATGTCTACGAGCAGTACTTC	CSVVKDVYEQYF
-	-	TRBJ1-3	TRBV6-1	TGTGCCAGCAGTGTACCGGGACGCCCTGGAAACACCATATATTTT	CASSVPGRPGNTIYF
TRBD2	-	TRBJ2-1	TRBV14	TGTGCCAGCAGCCCGTCCCCGGGTCGACTAGCGGGGGGGAATGAGCAGTTCTTC	CASSPSPGRLAGGNEQFF
-	-	TRBJ2-7	TRBV4-3	TGCGCCAGCAGCGCTTATTGGGACTCCTCCTACGAGCAGTACTTC	CASSAYWDSSYEQYF
-	-	TRBJ2-1	TRBV27	TGTGCCAGCAGTTTCAACAGGGCACCCCGCGGGAATGAGCAGTTCTTC	CASSFNRAPRGNEQFF
TRBD2	-	TRBJ2-3	TRBV7-2	TGTGCCAGCAGCTTGAGACTAGCGGGTATCACAGATACGCAGTATTTT	CASSLRLAGITDTQYF
TRBD1	-	TRBJ2-7	TRBV5-4	TGTGCCAGCAGCCCGGGACAGGGGCTCTACGAGCAGTACTTC	CASSPGQGLYEQYF
-	-	TRBJ1-1	TRBV2	TGTGCCAGCATGAGGGAGAACACTGAAGCTTTCTTT	CASMRENTEAFF
TRBD2	once	TRBJ2-5	TRBV14	TGTGCCAGCAGCCCCCTGACTAGCGGGGGGCTCGGGGAGACCCAGTACTTC	CASSPLTSGGLGETQYF
-	-	TRBJ2-3	TRBV4-1	TGCGCCAGCAGCCAGGTACTTATCCGCACAGATACGCAGTATTTT	CASSQVLIRTDTQYF
-	-	TRBJ1-6	TRBV10-3	TGTGCCATCAGTGCGGACAGCAATTCACCCCTCCACTTT	CAISADSNSPLHF
TRBD1	few	TRBJ2-5	TRBV5-1	TGCGCCAGCAGCACAGGGGGTCAAGAGACCCAGTACTTC	CASSTGGQETQYF
-	-	TRBJ2-2	TRBV4-1	TGCGCCAGCAGTCCTCAGGGAAGAGCCGGGGAGCTGTTTTTT	CASSPQGRAGELFF
-	-	TRBJ2-7	TRBV29-1	TGCAGCGCCCTACCCGGGGACACCTACGAGCAGTACTTC	CSALPGDTYEQYF
-	-	TRBJ2-2	TRBV4-3	TGCGCCAGCAGCATCCGGACTCAAACCGGGGAGCTGTTTTTT	CASSIRTQTGELFF
TRBD2	-	TRBJ2-5	TRBV7-2	TGTGCCAGCAGTCGCCCGGGACTACAAGAGACCCAGTACTTC	CASSRPGLQETQYF
TRBD2	-	TRBJ2-6	TRBV5-4	TGTGCCAGCAGCAATATAGCGGGGTCTGGGGCCAACGTCCTGACTTTC	CASSNIAGSGANVLTF
-	-	TRBJ2-3	TRBV5-1	TGCGCCAGCAGCTTAGACCGTCGCACAGATACGCAGTATTTT	CASSLDRRTDTQYF
TRBD1	-	TRBJ2-2	TRBV2	TGTGCCAGCAGTGAGGGGCAGGGGGAGATCGGGGAGCTGTTTTTT	CASSEGQGEIGELFF
-	-	TRBJ2-7	TRBV5-4	TGTGCCAGCAGCTCGTTCTCCTACGAGCAGTACTTC	CASSSFSYEQYF
-	few	TRBJ1-2	TRBV29-1	TGCAGCGTTGATCAGGGCGGCTATGGCTACACCTTC	CSVDQGGYGYTF
TRBD1	-	TRBJ1-6	TRBV25-1	TGTGCCAGCAGTGAGGGACAGGCCTATAATTCACCCCTCCACTTT	CASSEGQAYNSPLHF
TRBD1	-	TRBJ2-2	TRBV10-3	TGTGCCATCAGTGAGGGACAGGGGACCGGGGAGCTGTTTTTT	CAISEGQGTGELFF
-	-	TRBJ1-5	TRBV19	TGTGCCAGTAGTCGGGACGATCGGTATAGCAATCAGCCCCAGCATTTT	CASSRDDRYSNQPQHF
-	-	TRBJ1-2	TRBV27	TGTGCCAGCAGTTTGTCCCAGCAGTTCTATGGCTACACCTTC	CASSLSQQFYGYTF
-	once	TRBJ2-7	TRBV7-2	TGTGCCAGCAGCTTAGGCGGCGGGTCCTACGAGCAGTACTTC	CASSLGGGSYEQYF
TRBD2	-	TRBJ2-1	TRBV7-8	TGTGCCAGCAGCTACGGGGGGTTTGACAATGAGCAGTTCTTC	CASSYGGFDNEQFF
-	-	TRBJ2-5	TRBV5-1	TGCGCCAGCAGCTTAACAGCTCAAGAGACCCAGTACTTC	CASSLTAQETQYF
-	-	TRBJ2-6	TRBV5-1	TGCGCCAGCATAGAGATGAACAGCTCTGGGGCCAACGTCCTGACTTTC	CASIEMNSSGANVLTF
-	-	TRBJ2-7	TRBV11-2	TGTGCCAGCAGCTTGATGGGCTACGAGCAGTACTTC	CASSLMGYEQYF